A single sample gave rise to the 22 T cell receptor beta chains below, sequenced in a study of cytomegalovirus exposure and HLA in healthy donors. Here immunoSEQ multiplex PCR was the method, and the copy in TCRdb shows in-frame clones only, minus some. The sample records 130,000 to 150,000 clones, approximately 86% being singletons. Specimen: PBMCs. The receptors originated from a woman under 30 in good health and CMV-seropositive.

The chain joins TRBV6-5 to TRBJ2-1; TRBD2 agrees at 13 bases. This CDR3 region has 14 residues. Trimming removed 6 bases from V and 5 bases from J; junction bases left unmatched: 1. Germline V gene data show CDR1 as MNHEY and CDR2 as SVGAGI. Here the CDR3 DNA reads TGTGCCAGCAGCGGACTAGCGGGAGACAATGAGCAGTTCTTC. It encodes CASSGLAGDNEQFF.

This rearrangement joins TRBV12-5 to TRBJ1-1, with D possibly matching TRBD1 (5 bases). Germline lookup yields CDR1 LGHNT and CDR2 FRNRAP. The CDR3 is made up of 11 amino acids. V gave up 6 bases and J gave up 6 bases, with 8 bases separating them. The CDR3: CASGRGAEAFF. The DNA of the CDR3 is TGTGCTAGTGGACGGGGGGCTGAAGCTTTCTTT.

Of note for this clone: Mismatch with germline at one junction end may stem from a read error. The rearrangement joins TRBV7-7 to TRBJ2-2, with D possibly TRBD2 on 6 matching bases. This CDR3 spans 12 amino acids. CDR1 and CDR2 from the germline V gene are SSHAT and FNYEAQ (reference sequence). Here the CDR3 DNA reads TGTGCTAGCAGCCCGCGGGGCAGGGAGCTGTTTTTT. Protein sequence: CASSPRGRELFF.

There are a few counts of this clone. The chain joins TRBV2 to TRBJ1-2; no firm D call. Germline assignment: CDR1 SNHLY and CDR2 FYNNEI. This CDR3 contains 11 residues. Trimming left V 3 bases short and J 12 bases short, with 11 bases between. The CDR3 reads CASSERHLDTF. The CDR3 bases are TGTGCCAGCAGTGAGCGACATCTGGACACCTTC.

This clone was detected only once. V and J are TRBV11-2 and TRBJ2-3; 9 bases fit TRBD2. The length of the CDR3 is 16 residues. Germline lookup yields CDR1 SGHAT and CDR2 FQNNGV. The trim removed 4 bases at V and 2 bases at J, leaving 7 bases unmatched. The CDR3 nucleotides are TGTGCCAGCAGCTCGACGCAGCGGGGGGCCACAGATACGCAGTATTTT. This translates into CASSSTQRGATDTQYF.

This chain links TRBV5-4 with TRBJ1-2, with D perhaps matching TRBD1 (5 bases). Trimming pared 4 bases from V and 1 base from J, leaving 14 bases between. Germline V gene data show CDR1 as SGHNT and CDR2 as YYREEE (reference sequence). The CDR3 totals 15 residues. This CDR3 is CASSLVVRDNYGYTF. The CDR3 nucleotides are TGTGCCAGCAGCCTGGTCGTCAGGGATAACTATGGCTACACCTTC.

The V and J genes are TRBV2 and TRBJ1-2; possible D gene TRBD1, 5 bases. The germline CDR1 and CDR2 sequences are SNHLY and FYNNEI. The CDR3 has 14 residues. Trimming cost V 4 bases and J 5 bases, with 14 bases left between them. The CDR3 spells CASSVGVGIYGYTF. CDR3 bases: TGTGCCAGCAGTGTAGGGGTGGGGATTTATGGCTACACCTTC. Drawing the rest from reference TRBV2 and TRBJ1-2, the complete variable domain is EPEVTQTPSHQVTQMGQEVILRCVPISNHLYFYWYRQILGQKVEFLVSFYNNEISEKSEIFDDQFSVERPDGSNFTLKIRSTKLEDSAMYFCASSVGVGIYGYTFGSGTRLTVV.

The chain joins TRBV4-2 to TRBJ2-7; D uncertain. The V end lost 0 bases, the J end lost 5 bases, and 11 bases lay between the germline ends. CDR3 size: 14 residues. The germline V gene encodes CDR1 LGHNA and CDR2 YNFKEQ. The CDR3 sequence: CASSQDRTSDEQYF. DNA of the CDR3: TGTGCCAGCAGCCAAGACCGAACCAGTGACGAGCAGTACTTC.

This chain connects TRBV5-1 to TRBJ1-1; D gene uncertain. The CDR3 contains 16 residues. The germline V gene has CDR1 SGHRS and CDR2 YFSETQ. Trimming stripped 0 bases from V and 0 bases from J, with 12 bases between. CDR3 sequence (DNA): TGCGCCAGCAGCTTGGGCTCCGGGATGTTGAACACTGAAGCTTTCTTT. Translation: CASSLGSGMLNTEAFF.

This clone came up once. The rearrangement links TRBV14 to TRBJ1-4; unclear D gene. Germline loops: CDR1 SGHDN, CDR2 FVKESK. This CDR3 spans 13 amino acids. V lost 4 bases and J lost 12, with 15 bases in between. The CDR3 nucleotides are TGTGCCAGCAGCCCCGACCTGGACGGGGAACTGTTTTTT. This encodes CASSPDLDGELFF. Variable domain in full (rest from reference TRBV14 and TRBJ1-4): EAGVTQFPSHSVIEKGQTVTLRCDPISGHDNLYWYRRVMGKEIKFLLHFVKESKQDESGMPNNRFLAERTGGTYSTLKVQPAELEDSGVYFCASSPDLDGELFFGSGTQLSVL.

In DNA, the CDR3 is TGTGCCAGCAGCGCGGGGGTGAAGATTACAGATACGCAGTATTTT. It yields the protein CASSAGVKITDTQYF. The chain links TRBV9 to TRBJ2-3, with D tentatively TRBD2 (6 bases). V was clipped by 3 bases and J by 3 bases, with 14 bases between them. The CDR3 contains 15 residues. Looked up from germline, CDR1 is SGDLS and CDR2 is YYNGEE.

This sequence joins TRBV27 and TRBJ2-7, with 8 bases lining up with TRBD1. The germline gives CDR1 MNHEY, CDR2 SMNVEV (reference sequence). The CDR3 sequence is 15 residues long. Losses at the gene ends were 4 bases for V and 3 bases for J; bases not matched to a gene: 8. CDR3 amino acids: CASSSGQGTHYEQYF. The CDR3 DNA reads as TGTGCCAGCAGTTCCGGACAGGGAACCCACTACGAGCAGTACTTC.

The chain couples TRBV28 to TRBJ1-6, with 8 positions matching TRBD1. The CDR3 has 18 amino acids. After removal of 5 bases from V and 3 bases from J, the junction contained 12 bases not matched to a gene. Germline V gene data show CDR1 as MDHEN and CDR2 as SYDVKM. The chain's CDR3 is CASSGAADRAYYNSPLHF. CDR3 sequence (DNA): TGTGCCAGCAGTGGGGCGGCGGACAGGGCGTACTATAATTCACCCCTCCACTTT. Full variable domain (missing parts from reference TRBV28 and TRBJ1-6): DVKVTQSSRYLVKRTGEKVFLECVQDMDHENMFWYRQDPGLGLRLIYFSYDVKMKEKGDIPEGYSVSREKKERFSLILESASTNQTSMYLCASSGAADRAYYNSPLHFGNGTRLTVT.

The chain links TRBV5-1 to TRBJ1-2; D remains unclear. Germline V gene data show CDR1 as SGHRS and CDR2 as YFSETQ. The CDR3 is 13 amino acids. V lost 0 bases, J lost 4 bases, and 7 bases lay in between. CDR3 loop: CASSLDAPYGYTF. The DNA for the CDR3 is TGCGCCAGCAGCTTGGACGCGCCCTATGGCTACACCTTC.

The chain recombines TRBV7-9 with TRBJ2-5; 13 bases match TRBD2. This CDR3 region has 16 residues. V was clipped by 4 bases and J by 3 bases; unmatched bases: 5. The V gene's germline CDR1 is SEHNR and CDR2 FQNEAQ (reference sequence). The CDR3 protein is CASSSFGLAGEETQYF. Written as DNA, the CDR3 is TGTGCCAGCAGCTCCTTCGGACTAGCGGGGGAAGAGACCCAGTACTTC.

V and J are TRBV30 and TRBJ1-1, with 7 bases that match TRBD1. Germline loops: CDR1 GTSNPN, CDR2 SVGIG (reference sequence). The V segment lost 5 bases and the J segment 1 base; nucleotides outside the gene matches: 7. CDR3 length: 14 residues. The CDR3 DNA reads TGTGCCTGGTGGGAGAGGACAGGGAACACTGAAGCTTTCTTT. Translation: CAWWERTGNTEAFF. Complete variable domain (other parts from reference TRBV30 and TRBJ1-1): SQTIHQWPATLVQPVGSPLSLECTVEGTSNPNLYWYRQAAGRGLQLLFYSVGIGQISSEVPQNLSASRPQDRQFILSSKKLLLSDSGFYLCAWWERTGNTEAFFGQGTRLTVV.

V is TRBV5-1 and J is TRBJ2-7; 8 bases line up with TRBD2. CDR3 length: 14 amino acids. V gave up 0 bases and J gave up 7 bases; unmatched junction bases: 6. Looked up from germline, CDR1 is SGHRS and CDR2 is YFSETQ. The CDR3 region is CASSLEIAGGEQYF. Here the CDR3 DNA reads TGCGCCAGCAGCTTGGAGATTGCGGGGGGAGAGCAGTACTTC.

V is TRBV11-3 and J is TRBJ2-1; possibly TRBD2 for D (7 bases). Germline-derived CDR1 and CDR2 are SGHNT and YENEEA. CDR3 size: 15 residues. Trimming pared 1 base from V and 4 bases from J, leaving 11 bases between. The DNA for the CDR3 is TGTGCCAGCAGCTTAGGGGGAGGGGGATACAATGAGCAGTTCTTC. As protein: CASSLGGGGYNEQFF.

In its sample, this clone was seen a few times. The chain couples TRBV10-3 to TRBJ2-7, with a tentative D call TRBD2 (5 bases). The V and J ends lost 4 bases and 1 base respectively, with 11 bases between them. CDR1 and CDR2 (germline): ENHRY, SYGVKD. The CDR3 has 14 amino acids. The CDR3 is CAISGDWESYEQYF. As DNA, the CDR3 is TGTGCCATCAGTGGCGACTGGGAGTCCTACGAGCAGTACTTC.

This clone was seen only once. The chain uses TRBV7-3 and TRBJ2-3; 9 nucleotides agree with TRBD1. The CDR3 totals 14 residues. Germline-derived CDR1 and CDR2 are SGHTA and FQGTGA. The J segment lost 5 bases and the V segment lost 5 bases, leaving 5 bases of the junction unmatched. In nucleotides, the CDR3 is TGTGCCAGCAGCCGATCGGGACAGGGAGATACGCAGTATTTT. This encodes CASSRSGQGDTQYF.

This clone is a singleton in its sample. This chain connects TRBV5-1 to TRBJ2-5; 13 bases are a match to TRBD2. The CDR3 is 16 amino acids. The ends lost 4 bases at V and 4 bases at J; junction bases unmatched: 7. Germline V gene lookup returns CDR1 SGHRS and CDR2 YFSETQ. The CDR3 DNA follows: TGCGCCAGCAGCCGTTTACTAGCGGGAGGGGGAGAGACCCAGTACTTC. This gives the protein CASSRLLAGGGETQYF.

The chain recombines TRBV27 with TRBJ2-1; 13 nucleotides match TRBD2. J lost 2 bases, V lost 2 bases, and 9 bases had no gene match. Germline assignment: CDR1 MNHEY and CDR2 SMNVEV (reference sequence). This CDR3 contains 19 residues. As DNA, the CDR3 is TGTGCCAGCAGTTTACGGGGGACTAGCGGGATCCTAACCTACAATGAGCAGTTCTTC. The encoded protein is CASSLRGTSGILTYNEQFF.